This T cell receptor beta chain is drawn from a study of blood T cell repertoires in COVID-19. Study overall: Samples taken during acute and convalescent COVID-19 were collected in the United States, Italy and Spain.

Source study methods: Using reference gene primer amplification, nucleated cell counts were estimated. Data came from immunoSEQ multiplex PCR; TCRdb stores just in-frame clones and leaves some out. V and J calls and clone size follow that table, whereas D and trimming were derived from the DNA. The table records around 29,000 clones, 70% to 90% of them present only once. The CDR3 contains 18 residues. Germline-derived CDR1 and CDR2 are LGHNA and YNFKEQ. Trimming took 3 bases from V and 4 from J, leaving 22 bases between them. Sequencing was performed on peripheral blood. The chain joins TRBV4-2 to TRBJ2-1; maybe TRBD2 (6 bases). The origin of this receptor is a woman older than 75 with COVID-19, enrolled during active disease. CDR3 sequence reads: CASSQMNLAGLSYNEQFF. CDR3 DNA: TGTGCCAGCAGCCAGATGAATCTCGCGGGGTTGTCATACAATGAGCAGTTCTTC.